This record looks at one T cell receptor (beta chain) sequence and its context. The antigen remains unidentified. For the second PCR, which ran for roughly 6 to 12 cycles, a sample-barcoded 5' primer and a J-beta primer mix were used. TCRdb ran MiXCR on the 5' RACE reads and lists one entry per CDR3 protein. The repertoire holds over 300,000 distinct CDR3 sequences, approximately 52% seen once, with around 50% in the top ten. This sample is drawn from a study of blood T cells in healthy people across ages. V gave up 6 bases and J gave up 10 bases; unmatched junction bases: 12. Looked up from germline, CDR1 is DFQATT and CDR2 is SNEGSKA (reference sequence). CDR3 length: 14 residues. Notes on the study in general: Leaving the PBMCs unsorted stopped any conclusive comparison of naive versus antigen-experienced cells.

The V gene is TRBV20-1, the J gene TRBJ2-1; 10 nucleotides line up with TRBD2. The sequenced sample consisted of blood. The receptor was isolated from a man in his sixties in good health. CDR3 loop: CSAKLPAGGREQFF. The CDR3 DNA sequence: TGCAGTGCAAAGCTCCCAGCGGGAGGGCGGGAGCAGTTCTTC.